This TCR beta chain was captured by sequencing in a study of PD-1 blockade in mismatch repair-deficient tumors. Findings of the study overall: Tumor-resident clones, often undetectable pretreatment in blood, expanded then contracted after pembrolizumab.

PCR or immunohistochemistry showed mismatch repair deficiency in every enrolled patient. The TCR-sequenced patients were a few responders to pembrolizumab. A remark on this clone: The antigen remains undetermined.

Clones were read by immunoSEQ multiplex PCR, and TCRdb kept only the in-frame ones, dropping some. The sample has 60,000 to 75,000 clones, around 88% seen once. Unmatched junction bases numbered 7, after V lost 7 bases and J lost 7 bases. Germline CDR1 reads SNHLY; CDR2 reads FYNNEI. This CDR3 is 14 amino acids long. The rearrangement links TRBV2 to TRBJ1-2; 12 bases line up with TRBD1. Here the sequenced sample was peripheral blood, taken 52 weeks after starting pembrolizumab. The sequence came from an adult with mismatch repair-deficient cancer. Written as DNA, the CDR3 is TGTGCCAGCACTCCGGGACAGGGGGCCCTTGGCTACACCTTC. Protein: CASTPGQGALGYTF.